A single sample is the source of the 14 T cell receptor beta chains below, sequenced in a study of T-cell memory formation after mild COVID-19. TCRdb ran MiXCR on the 5' RACE reads and lists one entry per CDR3 protein. The sample shows approximately 270,000 distinct CDR3 sequences, roughly 17% of them seen only once. Sequencing was done on a sample of PBMCs or a T cell subset sorted from them (not recorded which). Source of these receptors: a man between 18 and 35 years old who had mild COVID-19 (a few samples of this study predate the infection). Cell type and time point are not known.

This clonotype showed up just a few times. The chain has TRBV3-1 and TRBJ2-7; the match to TRBD1 covers 9 bases. Germline CDR1 is LGHDT and CDR2 is YNNKEL (reference sequence). The CDR3 length is 14 residues. J lost 2 bases, V lost 2 bases, and 1 base had no gene match. This CDR3 reads CASSQTGGAYEQYF. The CDR3 nucleotides read TGTGCCAGCAGCCAAACAGGGGGCGCCTACGAGCAGTACTTC.

There are a few counts of this clonotype. The gene calls are TRBV6-2 or TRBV6-3 and TRBJ2-7, with unresolved D. The length of the CDR3 is 12 residues. From germline, CDR1 is MNHEY and CDR2 SVGEGT. V was cut by 3 bases and J by 3 bases, with 6 bases left in between. The CDR3 DNA reads as TGTGCCAGCAGTTATGGGCACTACGAGCAGTACGTC. Translated: CASSYGHYEQYV.

This sequence joins TRBV7-7 and TRBJ2-7; no reliable D call. V was trimmed by 5 bases and J by 5 bases, leaving 16 bases between them. Germline V CDR1 and CDR2: SSHAT, FNYEAQ (reference sequence). The CDR3 runs to 14 residues. CDR3 sequence (DNA): TGTGCCAGCAGCCCCAACCCCACGAGCGACGAGCAGTACTTC. This translates into CASSPNPTSDEQYF.

This clonotype was counted only a few times. The chain joins TRBV5-6 to TRBJ1-6; a weak D match, TRBD1 (5 bases). Per the germline V gene, CDR1 is SGHDT and CDR2 is YYEEEE. Trimming pared 4 bases from V and 3 bases from J, leaving 14 bases between. The CDR3 contains 16 residues. The CDR3 region is CASSLLEGYYNSPLHF. The DNA for the CDR3 is TGTGCCAGCAGCCTCCTGGAGGGGTACTATAATTCACCCCTCCACTTT.

A few counts support this clonotype. The chain combines TRBV6-2 or TRBV6-3 with TRBJ2-5; no clear D. The CDR3 totals 12 residues. CDR1 MNHEY and CDR2 SVGEGT come from the germline V gene. Trimming took off 9 bases at V and 3 bases at J, with 11 bases between the two ends. CDR3 coding DNA: TGTGCCAGTGCCAACCGGGAAGAGACCCAGTACTTC. Protein: CASANREETQYF.

This clonotype was observed a handful of times. The gene calls are TRBV6-6 and TRBJ2-3; tentatively, D is TRBD1 or TRBD2 (6 bases each). The V end was cut by 8 bases, the J end by 2 bases, with 20 bases between. Germline V gene lookup returns CDR1 MNHNY and CDR2 SVGAGI (reference sequence). The CDR3 totals 16 residues. The DNA of the CDR3 is TGTGCCAGCTGTTCATTAGGGGGGCCACCCACAGATACGCAGTATTTT. It codes for CASCSLGGPPTDTQYF.

This clonotype has only a few counts. The V gene is TRBV3-1, the J gene TRBJ2-3, with 12 nucleotides matching TRBD2. V dropped 5 bases and J dropped 2; count of bases not matched to a gene: 5. In germline, CDR1 is LGHDT, CDR2 YNNKEL (reference sequence). This CDR3 is 16 amino acids long. This chain's CDR3 is CASSFRLAGDTDTQYF. The CDR3, as DNA: TGTGCCAGCAGCTTCCGACTAGCGGGGGACACAGATACGCAGTATTTT.

The V gene is TRBV6-1, the J gene TRBJ2-3, with 10 positions matching TRBD1. Germline V gene lookup returns CDR1 MNHNS and CDR2 SASEGT. J lost 7 bases, V lost 8 bases, and 15 bases had no gene match. The CDR3 is 16 residues long. The CDR3 reads CASLTPGTGVGNTQYF. The DNA for the CDR3 is TGTGCCAGCTTGACGCCCGGGACAGGGGTGGGGAATACGCAGTATTTT.

This clonotype was seen at least ten times. The chain has TRBV7-3 and TRBJ2-3; 12 nucleotides line up with TRBD2. J was trimmed by 3 bases and V by 5 bases; bases with no gene match: 9. CDR3 length equals 17 residues. In germline, CDR1 is SGHTA, CDR2 FQGTGA. CDR3 region: CASSPRLAGDRTDTQYF. In DNA, the CDR3 is TGTGCCAGCAGCCCGCGACTAGCGGGGGATCGGACAGATACGCAGTATTTT. Combining the CDR3 with reference TRBV7-3 and TRBJ2-3 gives the whole variable domain GAGVSQTPSNKVTEKGKYVELRCDPISGHTALYWYRQSLGQGPEFLIYFQGTGAADDSGLPNDRFFAVRPEGSVSTLKIQRTERGDSAVYLCASSPRLAGDRTDTQYFGPGTRLTVL.

The V gene is TRBV27, the J gene TRBJ2-5; D is perhaps TRBD2 (6 bases). The CDR3 spans 15 residues. With 0 bases removed from V and 5 bases from J, the gap between germline ends came to 13 bases. Germline loops: CDR1 MNHEY, CDR2 SMNVEV (reference sequence). The CDR3 region is CASSLSQGGGETQYF. The DNA for the CDR3 is TGTGCCAGCAGTTTATCGCAGGGAGGCGGCGAGACCCAGTACTTC.

This clonotype was observed at least ten times. The rearrangement uses TRBV6-4 and TRBJ1-1, with D possibly being TRBD1 (5 bases). This CDR3 contains 16 residues. Per germline, CDR1 MRHNA and CDR2 SNTAGT. The V end was cut by 6 bases, the J end by 4 bases, with 21 bases between. In DNA form, the CDR3 reads TGTGCCAGCAGCGCACAAATGATGAGGGGCGGCACTGAAGCTTTCTTT. Translated: CASSAQMMRGGTEAFF.

This clonotype was picked up a small number of times. This sequence joins TRBV7-3 and TRBJ2-2, with TRBD2 matching over 10 bases. This CDR3 comprises 16 residues. The V segment lost 5 bases and the J segment 7 bases; nucleotides outside the gene matches: 10. Germline CDR1 SGHTA, CDR2 FQGTGA. CDR3 nucleotide sequence: TGTGCCAGCAGCGCTAGCGGGGGCCTAAGGGGCGGGGAGCTGTTTTTT. Amino acids: CASSASGGLRGGELFF. The variable domain in full, with the rest retrieved from reference TRBV7-3 and TRBJ2-2, is GAGVSQTPSNKVTEKGKYVELRCDPISGHTALYWYRQSLGQGPEFLIYFQGTGAADDSGLPNDRFFAVRPEGSVSTLKIQRTERGDSAVYLCASSASGGLRGGELFFGEGSRLTVL.

This clonotype was seen ten or more times. The J gene is TRBJ2-5, the V gene TRBV7-9; D tentatively fits TRBD1 or TRBD2 (5 bases each). CDR1 is SEHNR and CDR2 is FQNEAQ in the germline V gene (reference sequence). Trimming took off 3 bases at V and 2 bases at J, with 13 bases between the two ends. The length of the CDR3 is 15 residues. DNA for the CDR3: TGTGCCAGCAGCTTCGGGGCCCGAGAGCAAGAGACCCAGTACTTC. Its translation: CASSFGAREQETQYF.

The V call is TRBV6-2 or TRBV6-3, the J call TRBJ2-1, with TRBD2 as a possible D gene (7 bases). This CDR3 has 12 amino acids. Trimming took off 7 bases at V and 7 bases at J, with 11 bases between the two ends. The V gene's germline CDR1 is MNHEY and CDR2 SVGEGT. The CDR3 protein is CASKGGLNEQFF. In nucleotides, the CDR3 is TGTGCCAGCAAGGGGGGGTTGAATGAGCAGTTCTTC.